This TCR beta chain is from a study of blood T cells in healthy people across ages. A sample-barcoded 5' primer and a J-beta primer mix were used in a second PCR of about 6 to 11 cycles. One entry per CDR3 protein results from TCRdb running MiXCR on the 5' RACE reads. The table records over 700,000 distinct CDR3 sequences, approximately 53% of them present only once. V shed 5 bases and J shed 6 bases, with 5 bases lying between them. The CDR3 has 11 amino acids. Per the germline V gene, CDR1 is SNHLY and CDR2 is FYNNEI. Ten or more counts support this clonotype. Antigen specificity is unknown. Findings and limits, study-wide: A strong correlation was seen between TCR beta diversity and naive T cell percentage. Estimated diversity, derived from one million T cells, was regarded as an underestimate.

This receptor was identified in an elderly man in good health. The genes are TRBV2 and TRBJ2-4; weak D call: TRBD2 (5 bases). Sequencing was carried out using blood. CDR3 amino acids: CASSRGNIQYF. The CDR3 region has the DNA TGTGCCAGCAGTCGGGGAAACATTCAGTACTTC.